The 21 T cell receptor beta chains reported below all come from one sample, sequenced in a study of cytomegalovirus exposure and HLA in healthy donors. PCR was performed using 60 Vbeta and 13 Jbeta primers. Libraries were prepared by immunoSEQ multiplex PCR; TCRdb keeps only in-frame clonotypes and omits some of them. The top ten hold 3% to 4% of the sample, which has about 120,000 clones, around 84% seen once. The sample taken for sequencing was PBMCs. Every receptor here comes from a woman in her twenties or thirties in good health and CMV-seropositive.

This clone was counted only a few times. This chain joins TRBV6-6 and TRBJ1-2; the D is unclear. Germline V gives CDR1 MNHNY, CDR2 SVGAGI (reference sequence). V shed 0 bases and J shed 0 bases, with 5 bases lying between them. This CDR3 region has 14 residues. DNA of the CDR3: TGTGCCAGCAGTTACTCGTCGGCTAACTATGGCTACACCTTC. It specifies CASSYSSANYGYTF.

This chain joins TRBV11-2 and TRBJ1-1; 7 bases fit TRBD1. In germline, CDR1 is SGHAT, CDR2 FQNNGV. This CDR3 spans 15 amino acids. V lost 4 bases and J lost 3; bases outside the gene matches: 8. In DNA form, the CDR3 reads TGTGCCAGCAGCTCCATAGCAGGGGGTTACACTGAAGCTTTCTTT. Translated, it gives CASSSIAGGYTEAFF.

The rearrangement links TRBV7-9 to TRBJ2-5; 9 positions agree with TRBD1. The CDR3 runs 16 residues. The junction had 10 bases not matched to a gene; V was cut back by 5 bases and J by 3 bases. The V gene's germline CDR1 is SEHNR and CDR2 FQNEAQ (reference sequence). CDR3 bases: TGTGCCAGCAGCCCCACCGGGACAGGGTTTGAAGAGACCCAGTACTTC. As protein: CASSPTGTGFEETQYF.

The chain employs TRBV18 and TRBJ1-2; possible D gene TRBD1, 5 bases. CDR1 is KGHSH and CDR2 is LQKENI in the germline V gene. This CDR3 has 15 residues. V lost 6 bases, J lost 4 bases, and 18 bases lay in between. The CDR3 loop is CASSQSNTGGYGYTF. The CDR3 DNA reads TGTGCCAGCTCCCAAAGTAACACGGGGGGCTATGGCTACACCTTC.

The chain combines TRBV6-5 with TRBJ2-4; D gene uncertain. CDR3 length equals 15 residues. CDR1 is MNHEY and CDR2 is SVGAGI in the germline V gene. Trimming pared 3 bases from V and 0 bases from J, leaving 9 bases between. The CDR3 DNA follows: TGTGCCAGCAGTTATTCACAGTCAGCCAAAAACATTCAGTACTTC. Protein product: CASSYSQSAKNIQYF.

The chain employs TRBV12-5 and TRBJ1-2; D is unresolved. Germline CDR1 reads LGHNT; CDR2 reads FRNRAP. The CDR3 extends over 12 amino acids. Trimming cost V 4 bases and J 5 bases, with 8 bases left between them. In nucleotides, the CDR3 is TGTGCTAGTGGTTCAGGCACTTATGGCTACACCTTC. Residues: CASGSGTYGYTF.

The CDR3 nucleotides read TGTGCCAGCAGCGTAGGCGTGGGGGGGGCTCCTAAAGAGACCCAGTACTTC. It is translated as CASSVGVGGAPKETQYF. The rearrangement joins TRBV9 to TRBJ2-5, with a possible D match to TRBD2 (7 bases). Per germline, CDR1 SGDLS and CDR2 YYNGEE. CDR3 size: 17 residues. V was cut by 0 bases and J by 3 bases, with 18 bases left in between.

J is TRBJ1-3 and V is TRBV30, with D possibly being TRBD1 (5 bases). The CDR3 contains 12 residues. V lost 5 bases and J 3 bases, leaving 8 bases between the germline ends. The germline V gene encodes CDR1 GTSNPN and CDR2 SVGIG (reference sequence). The CDR3 sequence: CAWSDSGNTIYF. The CDR3 DNA reads as TGTGCCTGGTCCGACAGTGGAAACACCATATATTTT.

The chain links TRBV18 to TRBJ2-5, with D possibly being TRBD2 (7 bases). The CDR3 totals 17 residues. The germline V gene has CDR1 KGHSH and CDR2 LQKENI. V was clipped by 0 bases and J by 3 bases, with 17 bases between them. In DNA, the CDR3 is TGTGCCAGCTCACCACCGATAGGGGGGGTCTTCGAAGAGACCCAGTACTTC. It encodes CASSPPIGGVFEETQYF.

The chain couples TRBV29-1 to TRBJ2-6; no firm D call. V gave up 3 bases and J gave up 3 bases, with 3 bases separating them. This CDR3 has 12 residues. The germline V gene has CDR1 SQVTM and CDR2 ANQGSEA. The CDR3 DNA sequence: TGCAGCGTTGACATTGGGGCCAACGTCCTGACTTTC. Translated: CSVDIGANVLTF.

The sample holds a few counts of this clone. The chain recombines TRBV15 with TRBJ2-3, with 11 nucleotides matching TRBD1. There are 15 residues in the CDR3. Trimming took 4 bases from V and 3 from J; bases not matched to a gene: 3. Germline CDR1 and CDR2: LNHNV and YYDKDF (reference sequence). The CDR3 nucleotides are TGTGCCACCAGCACCCGGGACAGGGGGACAGATACGCAGTATTTT. This gives the protein CATSTRDRGTDTQYF.

The chain employs TRBV30 and TRBJ2-5; no clear D gene. The DNA matches TRBJ2-7 better at its end, which makes the J call doubtful. This CDR3 spans 12 amino acids. CDR1 and CDR2 (germline): GTSNPN, SVGIG (reference sequence). CDR3 DNA: TGTGCCTGGCTTGCTGAGCGCTACGAGCAGTACTTC. Its translation: CAWLAERYEQYF.

The gene calls are TRBV18 and TRBJ2-1, with D possibly being TRBD1 (5 bases). V shed 5 bases and J shed 8 bases, with 13 bases lying between them. In germline, CDR1 is KGHSH, CDR2 LQKENI. CDR3 length: 13 residues. Here the CDR3 reads CASSSTGSHEQFF. In DNA, the CDR3 is TGTGCCAGCTCATCTACAGGTTCCCATGAGCAGTTCTTC.

This clone has a handful of counts. The chain is built from TRBV28 and TRBJ2-7; 7 bases match TRBD2. The V gene end was trimmed by 5 bases and the J gene end by 1 base; junction bases not matched to a gene: 5. CDR3 length: 14 amino acids. Germline V gene data show CDR1 as MDHEN and CDR2 as SYDVKM. The CDR3: CASSPPGGSYEQYF. The DNA of the CDR3 is TGTGCCAGCAGTCCCCCCGGGGGGTCCTACGAGCAGTACTTC.

The J gene is TRBJ1-4, the V gene TRBV4-2; the D is unclear. V was pared by 7 bases and J by 0 bases, with 12 bases between. The length of the CDR3 is 15 residues. In germline, CDR1 is LGHNA, CDR2 YNFKEQ. Here the CDR3 DNA reads TGTGCCAGCAACCTACAGCTTGCAACTAATGAAAAACTGTTTTTT. Translated: CASNLQLATNEKLFF.

This clone was seen only a few times. Different DNA sequences within this sample yield the same CDR3. The chain is built from TRBV7-6 and TRBJ2-3, with D possibly TRBD2 on 6 matching bases. V was shortened by 6 bases and J by 1 base, with 14 bases between the two germline ends. This CDR3 has 15 amino acids. Germline CDR1 SGHVS, CDR2 FNYEAQ. DNA of the CDR3: TGTGCCAGCAGTCCTCGTACGGGGGGCACAGATACGCAGTATTTT. Protein sequence: CASSPRTGGTDTQYF. Full variable domain (rest looked up from reference TRBV7-6 and TRBJ2-3): GAGVSQSPRYKVTKRGQDVALRCDPISGHVSLYWYRQALGQGPEFLTYFNYEAQQDKSGLPNDRFSAERPEGSISTLTIQRTEQRDSAMYRCASSPRTGGTDTQYFGPGTRLTVL.

The CDR3 coding sequence is TGTGCCAGCAGCCCCATCGGACAGGGAAGTGGCTACACCTTC. Its translation: CASSPIGQGSGYTF. The chain carries TRBV9 and TRBJ1-2; TRBD1 matches 8 bases. Germline CDR1 SGDLS, CDR2 YYNGEE. The CDR3 is 14 residues long. Germline trimming cut 4 bases from V and 7 bases from J; bases unmatched to any gene: 9.

V and J are TRBV15 and TRBJ1-2; tentative D call: TRBD1 (5 bases). Between the trimmed V and J ends, which lost 3 bases and 0 bases, there was a span of 11 bases. This CDR3 has 15 residues. Germline-derived CDR1 and CDR2 are LNHNV and YYDKDF (reference sequence). CDR3 protein: CATSRRTKTNYGYTF. The CDR3 DNA sequence: TGTGCCACCAGCAGGCGGACAAAAACTAACTATGGCTACACCTTC.

The chain links TRBV4-1 to TRBJ1-4; a weak D match, TRBD1 (6 bases). CDR3 length: 14 residues. V was pared by 4 bases and J by 5 bases, with 11 bases between. CDR1 MGHRA and CDR2 YSYEKL come from the germline V gene. The CDR3 sequence is CASSPGQHNEKLFF. Written as DNA, the CDR3 is TGCGCCAGCAGCCCGGGACAACACAATGAAAAACTGTTTTTT.

The rearrangement uses TRBV14 and TRBJ2-2; TRBD1 matches at 7 bases. CDR3 length equals 15 residues. Trimming cost V 7 bases and J 3 bases; bases outside gene matches: 8. Germline-derived CDR1 and CDR2 are SGHDN and FVKESK. DNA of the CDR3: TGTGCCAGCAACCCGGGACAGCTGTACACCGGGGAGCTGTTTTTT. Translating gives CASNPGQLYTGELFF.

This chain connects TRBV11-2 to TRBJ1-1; D is possibly TRBD1 (6 bases). This CDR3 region has 14 residues. The V end lost 10 bases, the J end lost 3 bases, and 18 bases lay between the germline ends. Germline lookup yields CDR1 SGHAT and CDR2 FQNNGV. The chain's CDR3 is CATSGGPRDTEAFF. The CDR3 DNA reads as TGTGCCACCTCGGGGGGGCCGAGGGACACTGAAGCTTTCTTT.